This TCR beta chain was found in a study of T-cell memory formation after mild COVID-19. Study-wide findings and caveats: Still unconfirmed is whether the second-wave clones peaking on day 37 recognized SARS-CoV-2. Day 15 to 85 contractors were CD4/CD8 balanced; later expanders leaned CD4+.

Turning to this clonotype: Its matching antigen is unknown.

One entry per CDR3 protein, called by TCRdb with MiXCR from the 5' RACE reads. The sample has a few hundred thousand distinct CDR3 sequences, 15% to 20% seen once. J gave up 5 bases and V 6 bases, and 7 bases lay outside the gene matches. This CDR3 comprises 14 residues. Germline V lookup: CDR1 SGHDT, CDR2 YYEEEE. Sequenced sample: PBMCs or a T cell subset sorted from them (not recorded which). The chain recombines TRBV5-6 with TRBJ1-5; 8 nucleotides line up with TRBD1. The TCR was taken from a man aged 18 to 30 who had mild COVID-19 (a few samples of this study predate the infection). Cell type and time point are not known. DNA for the CDR3: TGTGCCAGCACCAAAGACAGGGGCTATCAGCCCCAGCATTTT. Its translation: CASTKDRGYQPQHF.